The clone carrying this T cell receptor beta chain occurred a few times. Its antigen is currently unknown. The data stem from a study of blood T cells in healthy people across ages. Ranging in age from about 6 to 95, the donors were healthy Caucasian individuals from Russia. Roughly 9.2 milliliters was the volume of peripheral blood drawn from each donor. Combining a sample-barcoded 5' primer with a J-beta primer mix, a second PCR ran for roughly 6 to 11 cycles. One entry per CDR3 protein results from TCRdb running MiXCR on the 5' RACE reads. The sample lists 1.5 million to 1.9 million distinct CDR3 sequences; about 42% were seen once. V gave up 3 bases and J gave up 0 bases, with 3 bases separating them. The CDR3 contains 14 residues. General study points: Per million T cells, the diversity of TCR beta decreased roughly linearly as age advanced. Aged donors had fewer naive CD4+ cells and lower diversity than long-lived donors.

The TCR originated in a young woman in good health. The chain employs TRBV12-3 or TRBV12-4 and TRBJ2-6; the D is unclear. Material: blood. CDR3: CASSFVSGANVLTF. DNA of the CDR3: TGTGCCAGCAGTTTTGTCTCTGGGGCCAACGTCCTGACTTTC.